The 19 T cell receptor beta chains presented below share a single source sample, sequenced in a study of CD4 T cells in relation to SARS-CoV-2 and coronaviruses. The repertoire was sequenced with immunoSEQ multiplex PCR; TCRdb's copy has only in-frame clones and lacks some. The sample includes 35,000 to 40,000 clones, roughly 88% seen only once; the top ten take 9% to 9.5%. The sample comprised memory CD4+ T cells from PBMCs. These receptor sequences come from an adult with COVID-19.

The V and J genes are TRBV7-2 and TRBJ1-4, with D possibly being TRBD1 (5 bases). Germline-derived CDR1 and CDR2 are SGHTA and FQGNSA. The CDR3 loop spans 14 amino acids. The V end was cut by 4 bases, the J end by 5 bases, with 11 bases between. CDR3 sequence reads: CASSSGGRNEKLFF. As DNA, the CDR3 is TGTGCCAGCAGCTCGGGGGGAAGGAATGAAAAACTGTTTTTT. The full variable domain, completed using reference TRBV7-2 and TRBJ1-4, is GAGVSQSPSNKVTEKGKDVELRCDPISGHTALYWYRQSLGQGLEFLIYFQGNSAPDKSGLPSDRFSAERTGGSVSTLTIQRTQQEDSAVYLCASSSGGRNEKLFFGSGTQLSVL.

This clone was seen a handful of times. This sequence joins TRBV2 and TRBJ1-6; D gene ambiguous. V was shortened by 8 bases and J by 0 bases, with 11 bases between the two germline ends. Germline V gene sequence: CDR1 SNHLY, CDR2 FYNNEI. The CDR3 runs to 15 residues. The CDR3 DNA reads as TGTGCCAGCGGGCCCCCGAGCTCCTATAATTCACCCCTCCACTTT. This gives the protein CASGPPSSYNSPLHF.

This clone was detected only a few times. The gene calls are TRBV4-1 and TRBJ1-4, with 7 bases lining up with TRBD1. The CDR3 is 14 amino acids. J was trimmed by 8 bases and V by 4 bases; bases with no gene match: 7. Germline V gives CDR1 MGHRA, CDR2 YSYEKL. The CDR3 DNA sequence: TGCGCCAGCAGCCCGCGACAGGGTACAGAAAAACTGTTTTTT. Translated: CASSPRQGTEKLFF.

V is TRBV27 and J is TRBJ2-5; unclear D gene. Trimming took 2 bases from V and 1 from J, leaving 5 bases between them. The CDR3 totals 13 residues. Germline values: CDR1 MNHEY, CDR2 SMNVEV (reference sequence). The CDR3 nucleotides read TGTGCCAGCAGTTTAGAAGGCCAAGAGACCCAGTACTTC. Residues: CASSLEGQETQYF.

This clone was counted once. The rearrangement joins TRBV15 to TRBJ2-1; no clear D gene. V lost 5 bases and J lost 2, with 13 bases in between. This CDR3 is 15 amino acids long. Per the germline V gene, CDR1 is LNHNV and CDR2 is YYDKDF (reference sequence). CDR3 residues: CATSGPGTPYNEQFF. CDR3 nucleotides: TGTGCCACCAGCGGTCCGGGCACCCCCTACAATGAGCAGTTCTTC.

The J gene is TRBJ2-7, the V gene TRBV9; 13 nucleotides align to TRBD2. The germline gives CDR1 SGDLS, CDR2 YYNGEE. The CDR3 is made up of 16 amino acids. Trimming at V came to 3 bases and at J to 2 bases, leaving 5 bases not matched to a gene. DNA for the CDR3: TGTGCCAGCAGCGCGACCGGGACTAGCGGGGCCTACGAGCAGTACTTC. It translates to CASSATGTSGAYEQYF.

The chain employs TRBV4-3 and TRBJ2-5; 14 nucleotides align to TRBD2. The junction had 2 bases not matched to a gene; V was cut back by 1 base and J by 1 base. Germline CDR1 LGHNA, CDR2 YSLEER. This CDR3 comprises 17 residues. The CDR3 region has the DNA TGCGCCAGCAGCCAAGGGACTAGCGGGGGGCCCCAAGAGACCCAGTACTTC. This gives the protein CASSQGTSGGPQETQYF.

The genes are TRBV5-1 and TRBJ1-5; possibly TRBD1 for D (5 bases). The germline V gene encodes CDR1 SGHRS and CDR2 YFSETQ. Trimming left V 0 bases short and J 1 base short, with 8 bases between. The CDR3 is 15 residues long. CDR3 coding DNA: TGCGCCAGCAGCTTGGACGGGGGGAGCAATCAGCCCCAGCATTTT. This gives the protein CASSLDGGSNQPQHF.

The chain combines TRBV11-2 with TRBJ2-3; 8 nucleotides agree with TRBD2. The CDR3 extends over 15 amino acids. Germline V gene data show CDR1 as SGHAT and CDR2 as FQNNGV. The V gene end was trimmed by 4 bases and the J gene end by 3 bases; junction bases not matched to a gene: 6. The CDR3 here is CASSSGIAGTDTQYF. The CDR3 coding sequence is TGTGCCAGCAGCTCCGGTATAGCGGGGACAGATACGCAGTATTTT.

The V call is TRBV27, the J call TRBJ2-3; TRBD1 is a possible D gene (6 bases). Trimming shortened V by 5 bases and J by 5 bases, and 14 bases separated the two germline ends. Germline CDR1 MNHEY, CDR2 SMNVEV (reference sequence). The CDR3 is 14 amino acids. The CDR3 DNA reads as TGTGCCAGCAGTCCCCCAGGGGCTAGAGATACGCAGTATTTT. Its protein is CASSPPGARDTQYF.

The rearrangement links TRBV24-1 to TRBJ2-1, with TRBD1 identical over 8 bases. This CDR3 is built from 14 residues. Germline values: CDR1 KGHDR, CDR2 SFDVKD. V gave up 5 bases and J gave up 5 bases; unmatched junction bases: 4. In DNA form, the CDR3 reads TGTGCCACCAGTGCCCAGGGGGCGAACAATGAGCAGTTCTTC. Amino acid sequence: CATSAQGANNEQFF.

The rearrangement joins TRBV29-1 to TRBJ1-4; the D gene is possibly TRBD1 (5 bases). The CDR3 has 13 residues. Germline V gene data show CDR1 as SQVTM and CDR2 as ANQGSEA. V lost 7 bases, J lost 2 bases, and 11 bases lay in between. The CDR3 is CSARDGTNEKLFF. CDR3 in DNA: TGCAGCGCCCGGGACGGTACTAATGAAAAACTGTTTTTT.

The gene calls are TRBV6-5 and TRBJ2-7; D unresolved. The CDR3 extends over 11 amino acids. CDR1 is MNHEY and CDR2 is SVGAGI in the germline V gene. Trimming cost V 7 bases and J 0 bases, with 4 bases left between them. The DNA for the CDR3 is TGTGCCAGCACGGCCTCCTACGAGCAGTACTTC. Translating it yields CASTASYEQYF.

CDR3 coding DNA: TGCGCCAGCAGATGGGACAGAAGCACAGATACGCAGTATTTT. This codes for CASRWDRSTDTQYF. The chain has TRBV5-1 and TRBJ2-3; 7 bases are shared with TRBD1. The V gene's germline CDR1 is SGHRS and CDR2 YFSETQ. The CDR3 loop spans 14 amino acids. Trimming cost V 5 bases and J 0 bases; bases outside gene matches: 3.

The J gene is TRBJ2-3, the V gene TRBV5-1; D might be TRBD1 (5 bases). Germline values: CDR1 SGHRS, CDR2 YFSETQ. The CDR3 covers 13 residues. Trimming stripped 4 bases from V and 2 bases from J, with 8 bases between. The CDR3 DNA reads TGCGCCAGCAGCGCGGACACCACAGATACGCAGTATTTT. Translating gives CASSADTTDTQYF.

The rearrangement joins TRBV2 to TRBJ2-4, with D perhaps matching TRBD1 (6 bases). Between the trimmed V and J ends, which lost 6 bases and 9 bases, there was a span of 21 bases. Germline CDR1 reads SNHLY; CDR2 reads FYNNEI. This CDR3 comprises 15 residues. The CDR3 reads CASRVRDTRVAIQYF. CDR3 nucleotides: TGTGCCAGCAGGGTACGGGACACCCGTGTTGCCATTCAGTACTTC.

The V call is TRBV5-1, the J call TRBJ2-2, with D unclear. The CDR3 consists of 13 residues. V lost 5 bases and J 2 bases, leaving 7 bases between the germline ends. Germline CDR1 reads SGHRS; CDR2 reads YFSETQ. CDR3 in amino acids: CASRSTNTGELFF. The CDR3 DNA follows: TGCGCCAGCAGATCCACAAACACCGGGGAGCTGTTTTTT.

The chain carries TRBV18 and TRBJ2-3, with D maybe TRBD1 (5 bases). The length of the CDR3 is 15 residues. CDR1 is KGHSH, CDR2 LQKENI, per germline. The V gene lost 4 bases and the J gene lost 5 bases, with 16 bases spanning the gap. DNA of the CDR3: TGTGCCAGCTCACAAACTTTCCAGGGCGGAGATACGCAGTATTTT. Amino acid sequence: CASSQTFQGGDTQYF.

The rearrangement uses TRBV4-1 and TRBJ2-4; 7 nucleotides align to TRBD1. Unmatched junction bases numbered 2, after V lost 0 bases and J lost 0 bases. CDR3 length: 16 amino acids. Germline CDR1 MGHRA, CDR2 YSYEKL. The DNA of the CDR3 is TGCGCCAGCAGCCAAGATCGACAGGGAGCCAAAAACATTCAGTACTTC. Its protein product is CASSQDRQGAKNIQYF.